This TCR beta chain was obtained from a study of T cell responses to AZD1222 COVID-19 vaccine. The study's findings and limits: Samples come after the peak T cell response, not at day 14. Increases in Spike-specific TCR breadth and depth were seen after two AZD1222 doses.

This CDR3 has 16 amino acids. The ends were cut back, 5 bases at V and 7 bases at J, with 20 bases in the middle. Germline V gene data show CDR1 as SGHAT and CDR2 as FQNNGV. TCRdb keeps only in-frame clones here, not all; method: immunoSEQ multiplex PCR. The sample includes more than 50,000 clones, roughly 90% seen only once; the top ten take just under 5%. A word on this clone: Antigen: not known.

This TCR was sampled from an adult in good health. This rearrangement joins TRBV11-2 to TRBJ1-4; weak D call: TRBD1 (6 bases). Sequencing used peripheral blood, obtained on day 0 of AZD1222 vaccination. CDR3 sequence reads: CASSPRGAFGGEKLFF. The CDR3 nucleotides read TGTGCCAGCAGCCCAAGGGGGGCATTTGGGGGTGAAAAACTGTTTTTT.